Below are 5 T cell receptor beta chains sequenced from a single sample in a study of cytomegalovirus exposure and HLA in healthy donors. The study ran its PCR with 60 Vbeta and 13 Jbeta primers. Sequencing used immunoSEQ multiplex PCR; TCRdb keeps in-frame clones, though not all of them. The data show 120,000 or so clones, around 72% seen once. The sample comprised PBMCs. Receptors originate from a woman aged 45-60 years in good health and CMV-seropositive.

Turning to this clone: Other DNA sequences in the same sample also yield this CDR3. The chain is built from TRBV4-2 and TRBJ2-7; D perhaps matches TRBD1 (6 bases). CDR3 length: 14 residues. Germline lookup yields CDR1 LGHNA and CDR2 YNFKEQ. V lost 1 base and J lost 2, with 9 bases in between. The CDR3 reads CASSQVGGAYEQYF. The CDR3 DNA follows: TGTGCCAGCAGCCAAGTAGGGGGTGCCTACGAGCAGTACTTC.

This clone was recorded once. An end of the junction differs from the germline gene, which may be a read error. As DNA, the CDR3 is TGTGCCTGGACCAAAGGACAGGGGAACCCTGAAGCTTTCTTT. This translates into CAWTKGQGNPEAFF. The rearrangement joins TRBV30 to TRBJ1-1; 9 bases agree with TRBD1. CDR3 length: 14 residues. The germline CDR1 and CDR2 sequences are GTSNPN and SVGIG (reference sequence).

The chain uses TRBV6-6 and TRBJ1-1; possibly TRBD1 for D (5 bases). The CDR3 sequence is 15 residues long. The V gene lost 7 bases and the J gene lost 0 bases, with 15 bases spanning the gap. From germline, CDR1 is MNHNY and CDR2 SVGAGI (reference sequence). The CDR3 sequence: CASTPRQGMNTEAFF. The CDR3 DNA reads as TGTGCCAGCACCCCTCGGCAGGGTATGAACACTGAAGCTTTCTTT.

This clone appeared a single time. The chain links TRBV5-1 to TRBJ2-2; TRBD1 matches at 10 bases. With V trimmed by 3 bases and J by 6 bases, 11 bases remained unmatched. The CDR3 is made up of 17 amino acids. CDR1 SGHRS and CDR2 YFSETQ come from the germline V gene. The CDR3 spells CASSSYRDRGWAGELFF. The CDR3, as DNA: TGCGCCAGCAGCTCCTACCGGGACAGGGGATGGGCCGGGGAGCTGTTTTTT. The whole variable domain, remainder taken from reference TRBV5-1 and TRBJ2-2, is KAGVTQTPRYLIKTRGQQVTLSCSPISGHRSVSWYQQTPGQGLQFLFEYFSETQRNKGNFPGRFSGRQFSNSRSEMNVSTLELGDSALYLCASSSYRDRGWAGELFFGEGSRLTVL.

This clone was counted a few times. The rearrangement joins TRBV19 to TRBJ2-3; 7 bases map to TRBD1. V was pared by 9 bases and J by 3 bases, with 6 bases of the junction left unmatched. Germline V gene data show CDR1 as LNHDA and CDR2 as SQIVND (reference sequence). The CDR3 is 13 residues long. CDR3 residues: CASRDRQTDTQYF. CDR3 coding DNA: TGTGCCAGCCGGGACAGACAAACAGATACGCAGTATTTT.